This is a list of T cell receptor beta chains from one sample in a study of cytomegalovirus exposure and HLA in healthy donors. Profiling relied on immunoSEQ multiplex PCR, and the TCRdb table lists in-frame clones only, not all of them. The sample contains 110,000 to 150,000 clones, 78% of which appear only once. The sample was PBMCs. Source of these receptors: a female donor in good health and CMV-seronegative. Both conserved end residues are part of each CDR3. D genes are given only for firm matches. Some rows mark clone size as missing; the rest say once, few, many or name a class of expanded clone.

TRBJ2-7,TRBV18,TRBD1,15,once,TGTGCCAGCTCACCCCTCGGACAGGGTCTTCAGGAGCAGTACTTC,CASSPLGQGLQEQYF
TRBJ1-5,TRBV10-3,-,17,-,TGTGCCATCAGTGAGAGGTCGGACAGTTCACGCAATCAGCCCCAGCATTTT,CAISERSDSSRNQPQHF
TRBJ1-1,TRBV25-1,-,12,-,TGTGCCAGCAGGGGACAATTTGGGATAGCTTTCTTT,CASRGQFGIAFF
TRBJ2-2,TRBV5-4,TRBD2,16,-,TGTGCCAGCAGCCCCGGAGAGACTAGCCCCGCCGGGGAGCTGTTTTTT,CASSPGETSPAGELFF
TRBJ1-4,TRBV11-2,-,17,-,TGTGCCAGCAGCTTATTCGTGGAGGGAACAACTAATGAAAAACTGTTTTTT,CASSLFVEGTTNEKLFF
TRBJ2-1,TRBV6-4,TRBD2,16,-,TGTGCCAGCAGTGACCCCCGTCTAGCGGTCTACAATGAGCAGTTCTTC,CASSDPRLAVYNEQFF
TRBJ2-7,TRBV29-1,-,11,-,TGCAGCGTTGTCACAGATTACGAGCAGTACTTC,CSVVTDYEQYF
TRBJ1-1,TRBV5-4,-,12,few,TGTGCCAGCAGCTCTCGGGATGATGAAGCTTTCTTT,CASSSRDDEAFF
TRBJ2-7,TRBV27,TRBD1,14,-,TGTGCCAGCAGTTCCCCGACAGGGGAGATAGAGCAGTACTTC,CASSSPTGEIEQYF
TRBJ1-1,TRBV4-1,-,13,-,TGCGCCTCGACTCGGGGGGGCGACACTGAAGCTTTCTTT,CASTRGGDTEAFF
TRBJ2-5,TRBV11-2,TRBD2,18,-,TGTGCCAGCAGCCCGCCCGGGACTAGCACGAAGGGGGGAGAGACCCAGTACTTC,CASSPPGTSTKGGETQYF
TRBJ2-1,TRBV6-1,TRBD1,16,once,TGTGCCAGCAGTGGCCTGGCGGGGACAGGCGGCAATGAGCAGTTCTTC,CASSGLAGTGGNEQFF
TRBJ1-5,TRBV10-1,-,20,-,TGCGCCAGCAGTGAAGGAGGGGGGGATAAGGGGTTCGGGAGCAATCAGCCCCAGCATTTT,CASSEGGGDKGFGSNQPQHF
TRBJ1-1,TRBV11-2,-,13,-,TGTGCCAGCAGCCGTTCGTTAGACACTGAAGCTTTCTTT,CASSRSLDTEAFF
TRBJ1-2,TRBV27,-,14,-,TGTGCCAGCAGTTTTTCAGGACGGGGGAATGGCTACACCTTC,CASSFSGRGNGYTF
TRBJ2-7,TRBV29-1,TRBD1,13,-,TGCAGCGTTGAAAAGGACAGGGGGTTCGAGCAGTACTTC,CSVEKDRGFEQYF
TRBJ1-1,TRBV5-1,TRBD1,15,-,TGCGCCAGCAGCTTTAATGGACAGGAGAACACTGAAGCTTTCTTT,CASSFNGQENTEAFF
TRBJ2-5,TRBV9,TRBD2,15,-,TGTGCCAGCAGCGCCTCCGGGGGGGGCGATGAGACCCAGTACTTC,CASSASGGGDETQYF
TRBJ1-1,TRBV2,TRBD1,14,few,TGTGCCAGCAGTCTTTTTCAGGGGGCTACTGAAGCTTTCTTT,CASSLFQGATEAFF
TRBJ2-7,TRBV10-3,TRBD1,14,-,TGTGCCATCAGGCCCGGGACAGGAACCTACGAGCAGTACTTC,CAIRPGTGTYEQYF